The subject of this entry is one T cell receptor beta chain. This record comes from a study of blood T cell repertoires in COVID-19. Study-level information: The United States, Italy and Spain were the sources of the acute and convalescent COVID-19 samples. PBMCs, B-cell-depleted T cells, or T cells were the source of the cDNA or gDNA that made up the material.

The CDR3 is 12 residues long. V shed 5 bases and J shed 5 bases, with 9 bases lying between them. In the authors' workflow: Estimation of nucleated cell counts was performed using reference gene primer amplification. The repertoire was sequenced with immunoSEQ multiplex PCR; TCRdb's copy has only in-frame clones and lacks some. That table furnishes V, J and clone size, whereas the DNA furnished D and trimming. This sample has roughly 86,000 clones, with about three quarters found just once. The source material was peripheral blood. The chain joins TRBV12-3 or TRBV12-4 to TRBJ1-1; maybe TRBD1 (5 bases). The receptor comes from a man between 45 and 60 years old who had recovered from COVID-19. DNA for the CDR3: TGTGCCAGCAGTCAGGGAATAACTGAAGCTTTCTTT. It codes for CASSQGITEAFF.